These 21 T cell receptor beta chains share one sample of origin, sequenced in a study of T cells after yellow fever vaccination. TCRdb reanalysed the 5' RACE reads using MiXCR and keeps one entry per CDR3 protein. The repertoire consists of around 320,000 distinct CDR3 sequences, with 8.7% occurring once and the leading ten covering approximately 3.3%. This specimen consisted of CD4+ T cells sorted from PBMCs, obtained 5 days after the yellow fever booster vaccination. The source is a man aged 18-30 years who received the YFV17D yellow fever vaccine.

The chain uses TRBV7-9 and TRBJ2-1, with D hard to call. CDR3 size: 15 residues. V was cut by 4 bases and J by 5 bases, with 15 bases left in between. From germline, CDR1 is SEHNR and CDR2 FQNEAQ (reference sequence). In DNA, the CDR3 is TGTGCCAGCAGCTCCACGAATGTATTCGACAATGAGCAGTTCTTC. Residues: CASSSTNVFDNEQFF.

J is TRBJ1-6 and V is TRBV6-2 or TRBV6-3, with 10 bases lining up with TRBD1. V was pared by 8 bases and J by 10 bases, with 11 bases of the junction left unmatched. The CDR3 is 15 residues long. Germline V gene data show CDR1 as MNHEY and CDR2 as SVGEGT. The DNA for the CDR3 is TGTGCCAGCGGCTACGGGACAGGGGTTTTCTCACCCCTCCACTTT. Translating gives CASGYGTGVFSPLHF.

The V and J genes are TRBV4-3 and TRBJ2-3; D is undetermined. V dropped 0 bases and J dropped 5 bases, with 6 bases sitting between them. The CDR3 is 13 amino acids. CDR1 is LGHNA, CDR2 YSLEER, per germline. CDR3 sequence: CASSQEVGDTQYF. CDR3 DNA sequence: TGCGCCAGCAGCCAAGAGGTAGGAGATACGCAGTATTTT.

The V and J genes are TRBV20-1 and TRBJ2-2; 7 bases line up with TRBD2. V trimming: 8 bases; J trimming: 6 bases; junction bases outside the gene matches: 9. Germline CDR1 is DFQATT and CDR2 is SNEGSKA (reference sequence). The CDR3 extends over 13 amino acids. The CDR3 spells CSPTGGVPGELFF. CDR3 coding DNA: TGCAGTCCGACGGGGGGAGTCCCCGGGGAGCTGTTTTTT.

This clonotype was counted once. The V gene is TRBV7-3, the J gene TRBJ2-1; D possibly corresponds to TRBD2 (7 bases). Germline V CDR1 and CDR2: SGHTA, FQGTGA. V was cut by 5 bases and J by 6 bases, with 14 bases left in between. The CDR3 totals 14 residues. The chain's CDR3 is CASSARGPSNEQFF. The DNA of the CDR3 is TGTGCCAGCAGCGCGCGGGGGCCAAGCAATGAGCAGTTCTTC. Combining the CDR3 with reference TRBV7-3 and TRBJ2-1 gives the whole variable domain GAGVSQTPSNKVTEKGKYVELRCDPISGHTALYWYRQSLGQGPEFLIYFQGTGAADDSGLPNDRFFAVRPEGSVSTLKIQRTERGDSAVYLCASSARGPSNEQFFGPGTRLTVL.

The table lists this clonotype with a few counts. The J gene is TRBJ1-6, the V gene TRBV7-9, with D hard to call. The CDR3 has 14 amino acids. CDR1 is SEHNR, CDR2 FQNEAQ, per germline (reference sequence). V lost 2 bases to trimming and J lost 7 bases, with 9 bases between them. The CDR3 DNA reads as TGTGCCAGCAGCTTACTGTGGCGGAATTCACCCCTCCACTTT. It codes for CASSLLWRNSPLHF.

This sequence joins TRBV5-6 and TRBJ2-7; TRBD2 matches 14 bases. This CDR3 contains 15 residues. Germline V gene sequence: CDR1 SGHDT, CDR2 YYEEEE. V was pared by 3 bases and J by 7 bases, with 6 bases of the junction left unmatched. CDR3 protein: CASSSTGLAGGEQYV. CDR3 DNA: TGTGCCAGCAGCTCAACTGGACTAGCGGGGGGTGAGCAGTACGTC.

CDR3 amino acids: CASSQGLGRSSYEQYF. For the CDR3, the DNA is TGCGCCAGCAGCCAAGGCCTAGGACGCAGCTCCTACGAGCAGTACTTC. The chain joins TRBV4-1 to TRBJ2-7, with D uncertain. The CDR3 runs to 16 residues. V lost 1 base to trimming and J lost 0 bases, with 13 bases between them. Germline CDR1 is MGHRA and CDR2 is YSYEKL.

This rearrangement joins TRBV18 to TRBJ2-7, with D perhaps matching TRBD2 (6 bases). Trimming removed 2 bases at V and 2 bases at J, with 10 bases between. The CDR3 extends over 14 amino acids. Per the germline V gene, CDR1 is KGHSH and CDR2 is LQKENI. CDR3 sequence reads: CASSPGGEPYEQYV. CDR3 bases: TGTGCCAGCTCACCAGGAGGGGAGCCCTACGAGCAGTACGTC.

The chain uses TRBV5-4 and TRBJ2-7; the match to TRBD1 covers 8 bases. In germline, CDR1 is SGHNT, CDR2 YYREEE (reference sequence). Unmatched junction bases numbered 3, after V lost 6 bases and J lost 1 base. The CDR3 has 13 amino acids. The CDR3 DNA follows: TGTGCCAGCACCCGGGACAGGTCCTACGAGCAGTACGTC. Its protein is CASTRDRSYEQYV.

The J gene is TRBJ2-4, the V gene TRBV3-1, with 8 bases aligning to TRBD2. With V trimmed by 1 base and J by 2 bases, 7 bases remained unmatched. Germline CDR1 reads LGHDT; CDR2 reads YNNKEL (reference sequence). The CDR3 runs to 17 residues. The DNA for the CDR3 is TGTGCCAGCAGCCAAGGAGTGGCGGGGGGACCCAAAAACATTCAGTACTTC. Its protein product is CASSQGVAGGPKNIQYF. Combining the CDR3 with reference TRBV3-1 and TRBJ2-4 gives the whole variable domain DTAVSQTPKYLVTQMGNDKSIKCEQNLGHDTMYWYKQDSKKFLKIMFSYNNKELIINETVPNRFSPKSPDKAHLNLHINSLELGDSAVYFCASSQGVAGGPKNIQYFGAGTRLSVL.

In its sample, this clonotype was seen a few times. The chain joins TRBV6-2 or TRBV6-3 to TRBJ2-5; a possible D gene is TRBD1 (6 bases). The V end was cut by 5 bases, the J end by 2 bases, with 15 bases between. The CDR3 has 15 residues. Germline V lookup: CDR1 MNHEY, CDR2 SVGEGT. Here the CDR3 reads CASSLQGLLQETQYF. CDR3 DNA sequence: TGTGCCAGCAGTCTACAGGGTTTGCTGCAAGAGACCCAGTACTTC.

This clonotype has only a few counts. This chain uses TRBV13 with TRBJ2-3; 9 positions agree with TRBD2. The ends lost 2 bases at V and 2 bases at J; junction bases unmatched: 2. The CDR3 has 15 residues. CDR1 PRHDT and CDR2 FYEKMQ come from the germline V gene (reference sequence). The CDR3 region is CASSLRGGVTDTQYF. The CDR3 bases are TGTGCCAGCAGCTTACGCGGGGGGGTCACAGATACGCAGTATTTT.

The chain recombines TRBV20-1 with TRBJ2-3; 7 positions agree with TRBD1. J was trimmed by 3 bases and V by 6 bases; bases with no gene match: 12. The germline V gene encodes CDR1 DFQATT and CDR2 SNEGSKA (reference sequence). The CDR3 runs 15 residues. This CDR3 is CSAHPRQGLTDTQYF. DNA of the CDR3: TGCAGTGCCCACCCCAGACAGGGTCTGACAGATACGCAGTATTTT.

The J gene is TRBJ2-3, the V gene TRBV9; D remains ambiguous. The V gene lost 3 bases and the J gene lost 10 bases, with 15 bases spanning the gap. The CDR3 sequence is 13 residues long. CDR1 is SGDLS and CDR2 is YYNGEE in the germline V gene. CDR3 nucleotides: TGTGCCAGCAGCGCTGACGTAGGTGATGCGCAGTATTTT. It codes for CASSADVGDAQYF. Full variable domain (rest looked up from reference TRBV9 and TRBJ2-3): DSGVTQTPKHLITATGQRVTLRCSPRSGDLSVYWYQQSLDQGLQFLIQYYNGEERAKGNILERFSAQQFPDLHSELNLSSLELGDSALYFCASSADVGDAQYFGPGTRLTVL.

The V call is TRBV7-9, the J call TRBJ1-2; D gene uncertain. The CDR3 extends over 15 amino acids. Between the trimmed V and J ends, which lost 3 bases and 5 bases, there was a span of 16 bases. Germline V gene data show CDR1 as SEHNR and CDR2 as FQNEAQ (reference sequence). The CDR3 loop reads CASSFPRGSQYGYTF. The DNA for the CDR3 is TGTGCCAGCAGCTTCCCCCGCGGGTCTCAATATGGCTACACCTTC.

This clonotype has more than one count but fewer than ten. The chain carries TRBV12-3 or TRBV12-4 and TRBJ1-2; D uncertain. V dropped 7 bases and J dropped 6 bases, with 12 bases sitting between them. The CDR3 contains 12 residues. The CDR3 DNA follows: TGTGCCAGCACCCAAATCGGGGATGGCTACACCTTC. Its translation: CASTQIGDGYTF.

This clonotype was picked up many times. The chain recombines TRBV7-9 with TRBJ2-7; TRBD1 matches at 7 bases. V lost 7 bases to trimming and J lost 3 bases; unmatched junction nucleotides: 21. Germline values: CDR1 SEHNR, CDR2 FQNEAQ (reference sequence). This CDR3 has 18 residues. The CDR3 DNA reads TGTGCCAGCACTCCGATTGACAGGGCGTCAATCGGACTCTACGAGCAGTACTTC. Amino acid sequence: CASTPIDRASIGLYEQYF.

J is TRBJ2-3 and V is TRBV7-2; TRBD1 aligns across 9 bases. The CDR3 sequence is 15 residues long. After removal of 5 bases from V and 6 bases from J, the junction contained 9 bases not matched to a gene. Germline CDR1 is SGHTA and CDR2 is FQGNSA. CDR3 DNA: TGTGCCAGCAGCCCCCAACAGGGGGCATCGGATACGCAGTATTTT. Translation gives CASSPQQGASDTQYF.

The rearrangement links TRBV20-1 to TRBJ2-1; 8 nucleotides line up with TRBD2. In germline, CDR1 is DFQATT, CDR2 SNEGSKA (reference sequence). The CDR3 covers 14 residues. The CDR3 loop is CSASRGGSYGEQFF. In nucleotides, the CDR3 is TGCAGCGCCTCCCGGGGGGGATCGTACGGTGAGCAGTTCTTC.

This clonotype showed up just a few times. This chain joins TRBV7-2 and TRBJ2-1; a weak D match, TRBD2 (5 bases). Germline CDR1 is SGHTA and CDR2 is FQGNSA. Trimming cost V 0 bases and J 9 bases, with 12 bases left between them. The CDR3 covers 14 residues. The CDR3 DNA reads as TGTGCCAGCAGCTTAGCGCTAAGGGCGGGTGAGCAGTTCTTC. Protein product: CASSLALRAGEQFF.